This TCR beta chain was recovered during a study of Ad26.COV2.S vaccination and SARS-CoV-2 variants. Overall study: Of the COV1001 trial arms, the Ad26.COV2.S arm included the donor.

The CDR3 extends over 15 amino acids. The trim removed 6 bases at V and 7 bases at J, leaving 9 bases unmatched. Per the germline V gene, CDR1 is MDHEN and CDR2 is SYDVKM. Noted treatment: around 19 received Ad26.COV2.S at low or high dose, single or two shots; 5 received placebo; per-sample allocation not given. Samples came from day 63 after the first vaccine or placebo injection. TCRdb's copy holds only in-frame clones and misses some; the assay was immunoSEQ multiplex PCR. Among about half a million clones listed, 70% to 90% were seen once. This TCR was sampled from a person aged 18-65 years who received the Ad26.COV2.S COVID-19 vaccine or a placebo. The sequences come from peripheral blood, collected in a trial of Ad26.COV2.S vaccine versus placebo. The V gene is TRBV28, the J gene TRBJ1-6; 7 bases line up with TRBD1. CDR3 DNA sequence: TGTGCCAGCAGATCCAACAGGGGTGAGAATTCACCCCTCCACTTT. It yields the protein CASRSNRGENSPLHF.